The sequence of this T cell receptor (beta chain) was determined in a study of T cells after yellow fever vaccination (dated by TCRdb to the late 2010s). Turning to the overall study: The SMART-Seq v4 Ultra Low Input RNA kit was used to prepare libraries from fractions with low cell numbers. To follow T-cell clones before and after primary and booster YFV17D yellow fever vaccination, bulk TCR alpha and beta repertoires were sequenced over time. The cohort comprised two healthy male donors, one aged 18 to 29 and one aged 30 to 39 years. Blood was collected at multiple timepoints before and after primary and secondary immunization, and bulk PBMC replicates and cell subsets were isolated. What the study reported, not specific to this receptor: Only a couple of donors were included in the study, so the extent to which the findings can be generalized is limited. Compared with the primary T-cell response, the secondary T-cell response was faster but weaker, reaching its peak on day 5 rather than on day 15. After the booster, most clones that had expanded after primary vaccination were detected again (almost 97% of CD4 and 70% to 90% of CD8), suggesting broad maintenance of memory. A small share of clonotypes was detected in both CD4 and CD8 compartments, with the overlap likely arising from convergent recombination. FACS-sorted repertoires could contain abundant contaminating clonotypes from the bulk population, so computational filtering was required.

Synthesis of TCR cDNA relied on 5'RACE template switching, a step that introduced a universal primer site along with unique molecular identifiers. cDNA synthesis was primed from both the TCR alpha and TCR beta constant segments. Library amplification used two PCR steps, and the second PCR step added sample barcodes and sequencing adapters. Libraries were sequenced on Illumina HiSeq 2500 (2x100 bp) or NovaSeq (2x150 bp). Regarding the original processing steps: MIGEC handled demultiplexing of reads and collapsing into UMI consensus sequences, while MiXCR performed V(D)J alignment. Vaccine-responding clonotypes were defined with edgeR using replicate PBMC samples, requiring FDR below 0.01 and a log2 fold change above 5 up to day 15. CD4 or CD8 identity was assigned to each bulk clonotype according to whether the clonotype was present at higher abundance in the sequenced CD4 repertoire or the sequenced CD8 repertoire. The public reads were quality trimmed at Q25 with fastp and then assembled into clones with MiXCR by TCRdb, keeping productive beta chains. Rows with a matching CDR3 protein are joined into one entry that keeps the most common DNA and genes. V and J calls and clone size were set by TCRdb, not the authors. In this sample the table shows 400,000 or so distinct CDR3 sequences, approximately 10% of which occur a single time. In total, the top ten clones hold roughly a sixth of the sample.

On this clonotype: No antigen is known for it. Within one base of it there is no much larger clone, and no base qualities were kept.

Relative to germline, V is 4 bases shorter and J is 2 bases shorter, with 12 bases between their ends. Spanning cysteine to phenylalanine, the CDR3 consists of 14 amino acids. The kept DNA is CDR3 alone, 42 bases in frame from the first base. For CDR1 and CDR2, the germline V gene (reference sequence) lists GTSNPN and SVGIG. The meaning of the sample's treatment or condition label: live attenuated yellow fever vaccine strain. At each blood-draw timepoint, two biological replicates of bulk PBMCs were obtained. PBMCs were isolated from peripheral blood using a standard Ficoll-Paque protocol. RNA was extracted with TriZol from bulk PBMCs, CD4 and CD8 fractions, and dextramer-positive and dextramer-negative fractions.

The TCR comes from a man in his late teens or twenties who received the YFV17D yellow fever vaccine. The starting material was PBMCs, obtained on the day of the first yellow fever vaccination. The chain uses TRBV30 and TRBJ2-1; the D gene remains uncertain. The CDR3 region: CAWMVLVPYNEQFF. The DNA sequence reads TGTGCCTGGATGGTCTTGGTCCCCTACAATGAGCAGTTCTTC. Reference TRBV30 and TRBJ2-1 proteins supply the regions before and after the CDR3; the full variable domain is: SQTIHQWPATLVQPVGSPLSLECTVEGTSNPNLYWYRQAAGRGLQLLFYSVGIGQISSEVPQNLSASRPQDRQFILSSKKLLLSDSGFYLCAWMVLVPYNEQFFGPGTRLTVL.